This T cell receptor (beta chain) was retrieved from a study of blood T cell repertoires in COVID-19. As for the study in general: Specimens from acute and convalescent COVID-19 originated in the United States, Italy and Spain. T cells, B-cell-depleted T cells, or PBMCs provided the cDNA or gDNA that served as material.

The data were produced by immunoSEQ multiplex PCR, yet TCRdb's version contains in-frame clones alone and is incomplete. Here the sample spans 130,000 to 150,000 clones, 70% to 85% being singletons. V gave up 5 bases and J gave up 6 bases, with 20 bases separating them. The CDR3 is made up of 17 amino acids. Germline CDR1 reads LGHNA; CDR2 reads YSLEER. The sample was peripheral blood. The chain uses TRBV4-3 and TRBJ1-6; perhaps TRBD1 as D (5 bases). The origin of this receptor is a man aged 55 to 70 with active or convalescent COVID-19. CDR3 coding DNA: TGCGCCAGCAGCGAGGGGAGGGTGGTGTTAGGTAATTCACCCCTCCACTTT. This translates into CASSEGRVVLGNSPLHF.